This T cell receptor (beta chain) was captured by sequencing in a study of identical twins. Template switching created a universal primer site, and the cDNA included unique molecular identifiers. TCRdb independently ran MiXCR on the 5' RACE reads; one entry per CDR3 protein. The table lists fewer than 550,000 distinct CDR3 sequences, approximately 15% of them singletons. J was trimmed by 2 bases and V by 3 bases; bases with no gene match: 16. The germline CDR1 and CDR2 sequences are LNHNV and YYDKDF (reference sequence). This CDR3 spans 18 amino acids. These data also formed part of another study, on yellow fever vaccine responses in identical twins.

The receptor comes from a woman between 18 and 30 years old in good health. The rearrangement uses TRBV15 and TRBJ2-7, with 7 bases fitting TRBD2. Sample: CD4+ T cells sorted from blood. The CDR3 bases are TGTGCCACCAGCAGGGGGAGCGGGGTCCGCCACGGGACCTACGAGCAGTACTTC. Protein: CATSRGSGVRHGTYEQYF.